What follows describes a single T cell receptor (beta chain). Its antigen remains unidentified. No base-level quality is on record; no much larger clone is a single base apart. Each collaborating institution followed its own protocols to collect whole blood in K2EDTA tubes. For TCRbeta analysis, collaborators shipped samples as frozen whole blood, isolated PBMCs, or DNA extracted from either of those sample types. The data stem from a study of blood T cell repertoires in COVID-19 (dated by TCRdb to 2020 to 2022). Notes on the research overall: Collaborator samples came from the United States, Italy and Spain and covered acute and convalescent phases of COVID-19. The material from the prospective study consisted of cDNA or gDNA derived from T cells, B-cell-depleted T cells, or PBMCs. The dataset comprised deeply sampled blood TCRbeta repertoires from subjects exposed to, actively infected with, or recovered from COVID-19. The repertoires were released in a freely available public database meant as a resource for research on the immune response to SARS-CoV-2. Samples were obtained from the ongoing ImmuneRACE study (first 160 participants) and from over 1,000 subjects provided by 6 global collaborators. Sample metadata almost always included a de-identified subject ID, COVID-19 status, age in years and sex. Where available, HLA class I and class II types were taken from metadata supplied by the sample provider and were not determined by assay-based typing. Overall study results and their limits: Clinical and demographic metadata were provided uncurated, with the amount varying by source and participant.

The CDR3 numbers 16 residues from cysteine through phenylalanine. Just CDR3 DNA is preserved here, 48 bases in frame from base 1. V is cut back by 2 bases and J by 2 bases, with 8 bases in the junction unmatched. According to the germline V gene, CDR1 reads MDHEN and CDR2 reads SYDVKM. TCRbeta CDR3 regions were amplified from genomic DNA using the immunoSEQ Assay, a bias-controlled multiplex PCR. For the original study's pipeline: The number of nucleated cells in each sample was estimated by amplification of reference gene primers within the assay. Sequence reads were collapsed and filtered to measure the absolute abundance of every unique TCRbeta CDR3 rearrangement. For each sample, productive Simpson clonality was calculated by taking the square root of Simpson's diversity index across productive rearrangements. TCRdb carries this immuneACCESS record with in-frame sequences only. Its versions omit some clonotypes, under half of them owing to an unresolved V gene in the studies checked, with the rest unexplained. V, J and clone size derive from that table, while D and trimming were established from the DNA sequence. For this sample the table gives 35,000 to 55,000 clones, of which 80% to 90% were detected only once. Over 4% of the sample lies in the top ten.

The clonotype originates from a human donor in a cohort sampled during active COVID-19. The chain is made from TRBV28 and TRBJ1-1; 7 junctional bases match TRBD1. The sequenced sample was peripheral blood. Here is the DNA: TGTGCCAGCAGTTTAGTCCCCGGGACAGAAAACACTGAAGCTTTCTTT. It specifies CASSLVPGTENTEAFF.